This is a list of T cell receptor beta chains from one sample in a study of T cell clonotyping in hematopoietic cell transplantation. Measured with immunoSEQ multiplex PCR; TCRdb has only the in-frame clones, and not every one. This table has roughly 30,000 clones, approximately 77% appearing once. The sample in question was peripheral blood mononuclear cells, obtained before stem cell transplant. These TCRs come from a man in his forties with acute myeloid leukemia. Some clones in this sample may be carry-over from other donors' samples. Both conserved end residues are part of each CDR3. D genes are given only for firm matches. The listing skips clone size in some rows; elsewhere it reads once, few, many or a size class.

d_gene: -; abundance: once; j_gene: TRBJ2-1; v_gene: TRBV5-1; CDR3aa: CASSLSGEQFF; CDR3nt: TGCGCCAGCAGCTTGTCCGGTGAGCAGTTCTTC
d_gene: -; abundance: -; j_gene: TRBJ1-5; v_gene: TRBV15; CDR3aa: CATSRVAGPSNQPQHF; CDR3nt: TGTGCCACCAGCAGAGTAGCGGGTCCTTCAAATCAGCCCCAGCATTTT
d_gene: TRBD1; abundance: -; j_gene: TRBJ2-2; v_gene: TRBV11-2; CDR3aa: CASSPRQGRGGELFF; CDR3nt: TGTGCCAGCAGCCCCCGACAGGGGAGAGGCGGGGAGCTGTTTTTT
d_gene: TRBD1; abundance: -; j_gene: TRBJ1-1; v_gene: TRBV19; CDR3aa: CASSTGDRGRWGTEAFF; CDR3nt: TGTGCCAGTAGTACCGGGGACAGGGGGCGCTGGGGTACTGAAGCTTTCTTT
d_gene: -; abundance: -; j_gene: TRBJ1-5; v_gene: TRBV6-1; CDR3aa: CASSARDTRFRGNQPQHF; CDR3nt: TGTGCCAGCAGTGCCCGGGACACCCGTTTTAGGGGCAATCAGCCCCAGCATTTT
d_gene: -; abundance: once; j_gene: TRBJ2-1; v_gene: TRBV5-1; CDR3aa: CASSPPVSGYNEQFF; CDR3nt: TGCGCCAGCAGCCCACCAGTCAGCGGCTACAATGAGCAGTTCTTC
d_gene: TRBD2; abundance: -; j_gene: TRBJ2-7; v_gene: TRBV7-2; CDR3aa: CASSRTSGSSYEQYF; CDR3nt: TGTGCCAGCAGCCGGACTAGCGGGAGCTCCTACGAGCAGTACTTC
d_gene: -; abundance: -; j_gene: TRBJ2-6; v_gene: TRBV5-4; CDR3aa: CASSPWDLSSGANVLTF; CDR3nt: TGTGCCAGCAGCCCGTGGGACCTGAGCTCTGGGGCCAACGTCCTGACTTTC
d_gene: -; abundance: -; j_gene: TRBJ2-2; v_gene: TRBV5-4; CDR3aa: CASSLGGSGYTGELFF; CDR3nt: TGTGCCAGCAGCTTGGGGGGGAGCGGGTACACCGGGGAGCTGTTTTTT
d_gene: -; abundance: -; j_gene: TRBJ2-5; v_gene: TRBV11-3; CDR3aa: CASSLAGGRRSETQYF; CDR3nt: TGTGCCAGCAGCTTAGCAGGCGGCAGGCGATCAGAGACCCAGTACTTC
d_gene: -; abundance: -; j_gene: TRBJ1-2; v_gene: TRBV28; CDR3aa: CASSLMEYGYTF; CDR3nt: TGTGCCAGCAGTTTGATGGAGTATGGCTACACCTTC
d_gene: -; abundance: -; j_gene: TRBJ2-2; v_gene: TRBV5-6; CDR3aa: CASSLETGYTGELFF; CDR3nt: TGTGCCAGCAGCTTGGAGACGGGGTACACCGGGGAGCTGTTTTTT
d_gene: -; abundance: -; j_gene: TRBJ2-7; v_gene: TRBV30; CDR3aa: CAWNSHYEQYF; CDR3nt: TGTGCCTGGAATAGCCATTACGAGCAGTACTTC
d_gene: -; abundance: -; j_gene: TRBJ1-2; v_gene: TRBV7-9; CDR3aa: CASSLDDSANYGYTF; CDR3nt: TGTGCCAGCAGCTTAGATGACAGCGCTAACTATGGCTACACCTTC
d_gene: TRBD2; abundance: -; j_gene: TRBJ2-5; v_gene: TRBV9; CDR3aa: CASSVDPTSSRETQYF; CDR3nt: TGTGCCAGCAGCGTAGACCCGACTAGCTCTCGGGAGACCCAGTACTTC
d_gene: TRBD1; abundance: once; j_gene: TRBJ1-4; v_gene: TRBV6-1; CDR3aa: CASIADRVSEKLFF; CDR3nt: TGTGCCAGCATTGCGGACAGGGTTTCTGAAAAACTGTTTTTT
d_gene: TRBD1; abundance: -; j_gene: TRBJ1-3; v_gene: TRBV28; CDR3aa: CATGTGGSGNTIYF; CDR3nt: TGTGCCACAGGGACAGGGGGCTCTGGAAACACCATATATTTT
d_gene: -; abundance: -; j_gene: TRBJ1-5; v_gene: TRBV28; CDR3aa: CASSLYREGHSQHF; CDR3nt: TGTGCCAGCAGTCTCTACCGGGAGGGTCACTCCCAGCATTTT
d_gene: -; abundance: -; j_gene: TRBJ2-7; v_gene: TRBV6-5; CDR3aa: CASSLLGGGDHEQYF; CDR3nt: TGTGCCAGCAGTTTGCTGGGGGGCGGTGACCACGAGCAGTACTTC
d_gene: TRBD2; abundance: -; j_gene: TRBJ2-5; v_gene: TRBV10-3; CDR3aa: CAISPSPGTSGGDRETQYF; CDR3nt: TGTGCCATCAGTCCTTCCCCCGGGACTAGCGGGGGCGACCGGGAGACCCAGTACTTC
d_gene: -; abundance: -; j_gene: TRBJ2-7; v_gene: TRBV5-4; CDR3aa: CASSLGTEQYF; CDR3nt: TGTGCCAGCAGCTTGGGGACTGAGCAGTACTTC
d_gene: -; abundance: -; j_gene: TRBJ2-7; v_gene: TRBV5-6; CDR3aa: CASSLFFGRDYEQYF; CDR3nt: TGTGCCAGCAGCTTGTTCTTCGGCAGGGACTACGAGCAGTACTTC
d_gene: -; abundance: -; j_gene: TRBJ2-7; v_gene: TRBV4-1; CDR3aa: CASSQGSYSYEQYF; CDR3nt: TGCGCCAGCAGCCAAGGGAGCTACTCCTACGAGCAGTACTTC
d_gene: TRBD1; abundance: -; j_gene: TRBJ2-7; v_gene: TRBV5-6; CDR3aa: CASSWRGTGTSYEQYF; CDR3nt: TGTGCCAGCAGCTGGAGAGGGACAGGGACCTCCTACGAGCAGTACTTC
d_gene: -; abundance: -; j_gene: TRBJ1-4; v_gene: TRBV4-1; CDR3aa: CASSLGVNEKLFF; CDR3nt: TGCGCCAGCAGCCTCGGAGTAAATGAAAAACTGTTTTTT
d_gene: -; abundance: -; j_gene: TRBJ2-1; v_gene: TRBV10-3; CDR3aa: CAISGRSTGGEQFF; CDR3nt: TGTGCCATCAGTGGCAGGTCCACCGGGGGTGAGCAGTTCTTC
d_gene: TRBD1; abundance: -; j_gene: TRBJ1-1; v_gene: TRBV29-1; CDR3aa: CSGGQGGTEAFF; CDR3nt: TGCAGCGGTGGACAGGGTGGAACTGAAGCTTTCTTT
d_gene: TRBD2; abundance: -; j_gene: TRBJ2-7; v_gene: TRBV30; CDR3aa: CAWGTSGPLGEQYF; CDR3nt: TGTGCCTGGGGGACTAGCGGACCCCTAGGGGAGCAGTACTTC
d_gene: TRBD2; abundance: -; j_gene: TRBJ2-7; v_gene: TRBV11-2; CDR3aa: CASSSGLAGAPREQYF; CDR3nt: TGTGCCAGCAGCTCTGGACTAGCGGGGGCCCCTCGGGAGCAGTACTTC
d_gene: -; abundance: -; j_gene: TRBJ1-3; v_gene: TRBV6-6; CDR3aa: CASSYAGLRNTIYF; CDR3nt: TGTGCCAGCAGTTACGCGGGCCTCAGAAACACCATATATTTT
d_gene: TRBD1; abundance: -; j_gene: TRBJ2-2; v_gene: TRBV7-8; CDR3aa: CASSLGTGFAGELFF; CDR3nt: TGTGCCAGCAGCTTAGGGACAGGTTTCGCCGGGGAGCTGTTTTTT
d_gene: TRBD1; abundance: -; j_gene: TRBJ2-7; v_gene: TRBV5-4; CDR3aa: CASQVGTGFSMEQYF; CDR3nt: TGTGCCAGCCAGGTAGGGACAGGGTTTAGTATGGAGCAGTACTTC
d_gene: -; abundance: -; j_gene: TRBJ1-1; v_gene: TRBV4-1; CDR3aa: CASSQGQGRTEAFF; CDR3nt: TGCGCCAGCAGCCAAGGTCAGGGACGCACTGAAGCTTTCTTT
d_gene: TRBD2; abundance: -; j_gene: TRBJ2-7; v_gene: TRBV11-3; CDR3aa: CASRLHLAAYEQYF; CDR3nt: TGTGCCAGCAGATTGCACCTAGCGGCCTACGAGCAGTACTTC
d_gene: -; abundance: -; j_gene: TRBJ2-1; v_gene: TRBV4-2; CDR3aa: CASSQDTAGSEQFF; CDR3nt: TGTGCCAGCAGCCAAGATACGGCGGGGAGTGAGCAGTTCTTC
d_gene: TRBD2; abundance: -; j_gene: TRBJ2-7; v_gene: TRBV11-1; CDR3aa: CASSGLGKNYEQYF; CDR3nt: TGTGCCAGCAGTGGACTAGGGAAGAACTACGAGCAGTACTTC
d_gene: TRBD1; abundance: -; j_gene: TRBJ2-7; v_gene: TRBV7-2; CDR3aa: CASRHLTGDRPYEQYF; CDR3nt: TGTGCCAGCAGACACCTCACAGGGGATCGGCCCTACGAGCAGTACTTC
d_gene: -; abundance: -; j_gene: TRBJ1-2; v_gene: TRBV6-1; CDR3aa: CASSEAGRRRANYGYTF; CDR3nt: TGTGCCAGCAGTGAAGCCGGCCGGAGGAGAGCTAACTATGGCTACACCTTC
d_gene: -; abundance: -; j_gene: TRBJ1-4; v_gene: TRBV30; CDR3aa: CAWSPDRSPRYPEKLFF; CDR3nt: TGTGCCTGGAGCCCTGACAGGTCCCCTAGGTATCCCGAAAAACTGTTTTTT
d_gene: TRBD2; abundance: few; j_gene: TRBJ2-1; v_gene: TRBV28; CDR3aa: CASRLAGLNNEQFF; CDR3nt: TGTGCCAGCAGATTAGCGGGACTGAACAATGAGCAGTTCTTC
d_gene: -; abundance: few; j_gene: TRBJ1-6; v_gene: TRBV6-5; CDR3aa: CASRYRVESPLHF; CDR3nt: TGTGCCAGCAGGTACAGGGTTGAGTCACCCCTCCACTTT
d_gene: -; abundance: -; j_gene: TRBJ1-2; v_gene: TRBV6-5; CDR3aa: CASSLAGQFNYGYTF; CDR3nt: TGTGCCAGCAGTTTGGCCGGACAGTTTAACTATGGCTACACCTTC
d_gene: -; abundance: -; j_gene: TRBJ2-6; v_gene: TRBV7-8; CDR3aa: CASSLVAGAGANVLTF; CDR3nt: TGTGCCAGCAGCTTAGTTGCAGGGGCTGGGGCCAACGTCCTGACTTTC
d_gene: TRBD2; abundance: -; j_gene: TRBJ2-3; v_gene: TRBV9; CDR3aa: CASSSMGGSTDTQYF; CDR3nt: TGTGCCAGCAGCTCAATGGGGGGGTCCACAGATACGCAGTATTTT
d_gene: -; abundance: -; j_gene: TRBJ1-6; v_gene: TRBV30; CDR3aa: CAWMGPAYNSPLHF; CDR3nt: TGTGCCTGGATGGGCCCCGCATATAATTCACCCCTCCACTTT
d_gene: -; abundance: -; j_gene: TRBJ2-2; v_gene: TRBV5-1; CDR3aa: CASSSPGQNPNTGELFF; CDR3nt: TGCGCCAGCAGCTCACCAGGACAGAATCCGAACACCGGGGAGCTGTTTTTT
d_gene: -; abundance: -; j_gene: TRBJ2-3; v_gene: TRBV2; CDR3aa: CASSVSGRTDTQYF; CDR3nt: TGTGCCAGCAGTGTTTCCGGGCGCACAGATACGCAGTATTTT
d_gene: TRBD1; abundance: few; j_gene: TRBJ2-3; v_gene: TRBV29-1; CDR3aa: CSIEGQGYTDTQYF; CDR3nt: TGCAGCATCGAGGGACAGGGATACACAGATACGCAGTATTTT
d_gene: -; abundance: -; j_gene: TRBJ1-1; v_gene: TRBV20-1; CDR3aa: CSAIIGTEAFF; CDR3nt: TGCAGTGCTATAATAGGCACTGAAGCTTTCTTT
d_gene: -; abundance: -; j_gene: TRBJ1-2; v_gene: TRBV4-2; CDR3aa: CASSPTANYGYTF; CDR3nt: TGTGCCAGCAGCCCAACAGCTAACTATGGCTACACCTTC
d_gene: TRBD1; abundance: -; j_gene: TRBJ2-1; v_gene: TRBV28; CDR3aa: CASSSSTGTGQWSNEQFF; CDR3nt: TGTGCCAGCAGTTCATCAACAGGGACAGGACAGTGGAGCAATGAGCAGTTCTTC